This entry describes one T cell receptor (beta chain). This sample was taken from a study of shared clonotypes between healthy human individuals. V lost 6 bases and J 0 bases, leaving 6 bases between the germline ends. The CDR3 extends over 12 amino acids. Germline-derived CDR1 and CDR2 are MNHNS and SASEGT. Sequencing used immunoSEQ multiplex PCR; TCRdb keeps in-frame clones, though not all of them. The table has roughly 1,500,000 clones, just under 99% seen once; the top ten hold around 0.38%. The V call is TRBV6-1, the J call TRBJ2-7; no reliable D call. The receptor's source is a man aged 25-45 years in good health. The sample was naive CD4+ T cells sorted from blood. This sample's subset: CD45RA+ positively selected. The chain's CDR3 is CASSSASYEQYF. The CDR3 DNA is TGTGCCAGCAGCTCAGCCTCCTACGAGCAGTACTTC.